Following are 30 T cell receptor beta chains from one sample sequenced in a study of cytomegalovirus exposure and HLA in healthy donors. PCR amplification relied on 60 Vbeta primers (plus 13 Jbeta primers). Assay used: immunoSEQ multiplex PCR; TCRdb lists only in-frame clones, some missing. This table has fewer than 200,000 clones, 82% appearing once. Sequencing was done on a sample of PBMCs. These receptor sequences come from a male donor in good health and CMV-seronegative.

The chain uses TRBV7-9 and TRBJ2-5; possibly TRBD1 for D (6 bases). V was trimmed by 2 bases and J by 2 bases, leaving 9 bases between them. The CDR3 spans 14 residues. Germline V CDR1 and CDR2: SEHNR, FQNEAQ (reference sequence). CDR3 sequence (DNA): TGTGCCAGCAGCTTATACAGGGATCAAGAGACCCAGTACTTC. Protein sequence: CASSLYRDQETQYF.

CDR3 sequence (DNA): TGTGCCAGCAGTTACCTCCCAGGGTCTAGCAATCAGCCCCAGCATTTT. It translates to CASSYLPGSSNQPQHF. This chain links TRBV6-6 with TRBJ1-5, with TRBD1 as a possible D gene (5 bases). V lost 2 bases, J lost 0 bases, and 11 bases lay in between. Germline CDR1 reads MNHNY; CDR2 reads SVGAGI (reference sequence). The CDR3 contains 16 residues.

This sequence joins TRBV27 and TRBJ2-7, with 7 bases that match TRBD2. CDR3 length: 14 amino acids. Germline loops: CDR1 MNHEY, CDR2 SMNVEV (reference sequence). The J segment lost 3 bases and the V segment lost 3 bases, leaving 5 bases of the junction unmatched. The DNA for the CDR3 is TGTGCCAGCAGTTTGACTAGCTACAACTACGAGCAGTACTTC. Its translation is CASSLTSYNYEQYF.

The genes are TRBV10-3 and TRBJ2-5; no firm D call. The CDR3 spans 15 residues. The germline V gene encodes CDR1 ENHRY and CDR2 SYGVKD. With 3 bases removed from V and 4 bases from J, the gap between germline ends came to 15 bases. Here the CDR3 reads CAISEVGRMGETQYF. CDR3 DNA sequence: TGTGCCATCAGTGAAGTTGGGCGTATGGGAGAGACCCAGTACTTC.

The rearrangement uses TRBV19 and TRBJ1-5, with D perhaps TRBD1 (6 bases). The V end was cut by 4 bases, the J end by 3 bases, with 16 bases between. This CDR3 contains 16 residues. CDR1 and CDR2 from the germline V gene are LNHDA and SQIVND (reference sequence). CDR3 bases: TGTGCCAGTAGTACTGGGGTTACAGGGACCAATCAGCCCCAGCATTTT. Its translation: CASSTGVTGTNQPQHF.

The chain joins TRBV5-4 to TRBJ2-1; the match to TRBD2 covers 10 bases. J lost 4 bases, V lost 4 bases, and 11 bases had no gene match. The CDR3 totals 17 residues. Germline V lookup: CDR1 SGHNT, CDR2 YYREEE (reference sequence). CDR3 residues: CASSKTTGLAVYNEQFF. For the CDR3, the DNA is TGTGCCAGCAGCAAAACCACCGGACTAGCGGTATACAATGAGCAGTTCTTC.

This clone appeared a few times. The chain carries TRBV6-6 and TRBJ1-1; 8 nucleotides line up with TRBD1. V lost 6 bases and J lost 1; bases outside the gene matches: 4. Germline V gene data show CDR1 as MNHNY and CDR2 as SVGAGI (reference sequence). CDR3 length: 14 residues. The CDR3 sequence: CASSSGTGNTEAFF. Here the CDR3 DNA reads TGTGCCAGCAGCTCCGGGACAGGGAACACTGAAGCTTTCTTT.

CDR3 in amino acids: CASSFGQEGSPLHF. The CDR3 bases are TGTGCCAGCAGCTTCGGACAGGAGGGATCACCCCTCCACTTT. The rearrangement uses TRBV7-3 and TRBJ1-6, with TRBD1 matching 7 bases. Germline CDR1 reads SGHTA; CDR2 reads FQGTGA. Trimming removed 3 bases from V and 10 bases from J; junction bases left unmatched: 6. The CDR3 spans 14 residues.

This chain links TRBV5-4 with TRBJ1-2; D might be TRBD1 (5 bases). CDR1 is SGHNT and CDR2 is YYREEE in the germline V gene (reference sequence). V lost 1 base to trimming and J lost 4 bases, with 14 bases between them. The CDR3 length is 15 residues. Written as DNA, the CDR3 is TGTGCCAGCAGCTTGTCCCAGGGACTCAGCTATGGCTACACCTTC. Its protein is CASSLSQGLSYGYTF.

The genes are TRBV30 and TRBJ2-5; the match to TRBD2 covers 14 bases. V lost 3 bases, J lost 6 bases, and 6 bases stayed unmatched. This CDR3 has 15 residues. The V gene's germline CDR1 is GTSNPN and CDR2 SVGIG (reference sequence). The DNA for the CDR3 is TGTGCCTGGAGCGAAGGGACTAGCGGGAGTAAGACCCAGTACTTC. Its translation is CAWSEGTSGSKTQYF.

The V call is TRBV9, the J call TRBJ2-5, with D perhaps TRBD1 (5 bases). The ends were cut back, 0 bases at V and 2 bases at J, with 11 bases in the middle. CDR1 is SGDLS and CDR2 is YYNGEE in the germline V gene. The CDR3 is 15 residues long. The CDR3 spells CASSVDLGAQETQYF. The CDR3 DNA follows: TGTGCCAGCAGCGTAGACCTAGGGGCTCAAGAGACCCAGTACTTC.

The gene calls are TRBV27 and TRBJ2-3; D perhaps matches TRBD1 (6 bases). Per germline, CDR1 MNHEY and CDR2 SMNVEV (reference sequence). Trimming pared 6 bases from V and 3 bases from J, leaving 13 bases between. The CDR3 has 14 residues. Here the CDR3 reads CASRQPGTTDTQYF. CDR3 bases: TGTGCCAGCAGGCAACCCGGGACAACAGATACGCAGTATTTT.

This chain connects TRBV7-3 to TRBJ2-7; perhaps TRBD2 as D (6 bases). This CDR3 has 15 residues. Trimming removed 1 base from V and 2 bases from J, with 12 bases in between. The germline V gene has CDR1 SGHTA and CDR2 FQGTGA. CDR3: CASSLIGDSTYEQYF. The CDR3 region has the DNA TGTGCCAGCAGCTTAATCGGGGACTCAACCTACGAGCAGTACTTC.

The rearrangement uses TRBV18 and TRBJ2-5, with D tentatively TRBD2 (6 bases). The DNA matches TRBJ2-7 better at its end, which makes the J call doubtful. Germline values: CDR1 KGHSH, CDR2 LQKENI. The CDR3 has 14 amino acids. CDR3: CASSPLAGTYEQYF. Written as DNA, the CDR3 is TGTGCCAGCTCACCACTCGCGGGGACCTACGAGCAGTACTTC.

CDR3 in DNA: TGTGCCAGCTCTGGGACAAAACCCTCTGGAAACACCATATATTTT. As protein: CASSGTKPSGNTIYF. The chain is built from TRBV7-2 and TRBJ1-3, with D possibly TRBD1 on 6 matching bases. V was trimmed by 8 bases and J by 0 bases, leaving 14 bases between them. There are 15 residues in the CDR3. CDR1 SGHTA and CDR2 FQGNSA come from the germline V gene.

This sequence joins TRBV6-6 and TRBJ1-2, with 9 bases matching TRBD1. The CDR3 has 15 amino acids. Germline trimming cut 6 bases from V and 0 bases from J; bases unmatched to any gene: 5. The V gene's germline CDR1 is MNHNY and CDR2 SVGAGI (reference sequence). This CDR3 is CASRTTGGANYGYTF. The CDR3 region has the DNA TGTGCCAGCAGAACGACAGGGGGGGCTAACTATGGCTACACCTTC.

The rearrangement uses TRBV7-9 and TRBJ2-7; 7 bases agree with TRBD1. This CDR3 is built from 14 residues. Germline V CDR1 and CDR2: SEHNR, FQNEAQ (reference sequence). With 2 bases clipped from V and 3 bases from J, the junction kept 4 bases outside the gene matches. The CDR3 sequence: CASSLWDSLYEQYF. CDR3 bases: TGTGCCAGCAGCTTATGGGACAGCCTCTACGAGCAGTACTTC. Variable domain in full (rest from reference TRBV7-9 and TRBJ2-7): DTGVSQNPRHKITKRGQNVTFRCDPISEHNRLYWYRQTLGQGPEFLTYFQNEAQLEKSRLLSDRFSAERPKGSFSTLEIQRTEQGDSAMYLCASSLWDSLYEQYFGPGTRLTVT.

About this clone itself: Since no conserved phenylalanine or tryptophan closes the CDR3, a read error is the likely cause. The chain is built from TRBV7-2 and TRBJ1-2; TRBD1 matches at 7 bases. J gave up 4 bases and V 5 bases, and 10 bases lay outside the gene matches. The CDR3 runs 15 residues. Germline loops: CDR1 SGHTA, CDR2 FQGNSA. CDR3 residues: CASSKSPGQSYGYTL. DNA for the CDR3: TGTGCCAGCAGCAAAAGCCCGGGACAGTCCTATGGCTACACCCTC.

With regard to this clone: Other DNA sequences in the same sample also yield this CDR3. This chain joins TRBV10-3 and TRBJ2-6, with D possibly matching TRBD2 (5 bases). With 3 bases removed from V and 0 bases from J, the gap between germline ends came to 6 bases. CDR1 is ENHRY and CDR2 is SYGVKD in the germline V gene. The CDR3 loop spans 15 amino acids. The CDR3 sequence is CAISDSGSGANVLTF. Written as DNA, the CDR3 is TGTGCCATCAGTGACAGCGGCTCTGGGGCCAACGTCCTGACTTTC.

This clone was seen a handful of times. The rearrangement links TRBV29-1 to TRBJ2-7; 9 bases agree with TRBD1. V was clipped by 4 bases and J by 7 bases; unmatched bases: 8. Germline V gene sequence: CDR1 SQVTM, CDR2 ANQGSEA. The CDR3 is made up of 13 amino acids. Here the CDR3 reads CSVATGGIGEQYF. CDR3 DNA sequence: TGCAGCGTTGCGACAGGGGGAATTGGGGAGCAGTACTTC.

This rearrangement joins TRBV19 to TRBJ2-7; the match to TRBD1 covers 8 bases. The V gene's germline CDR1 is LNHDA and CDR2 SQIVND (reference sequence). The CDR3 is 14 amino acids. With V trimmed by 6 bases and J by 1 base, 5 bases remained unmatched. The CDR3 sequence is CASRTGVGSYEQYF. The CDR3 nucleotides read TGTGCCAGTAGGACAGGGGTGGGATCCTACGAGCAGTACTTC.

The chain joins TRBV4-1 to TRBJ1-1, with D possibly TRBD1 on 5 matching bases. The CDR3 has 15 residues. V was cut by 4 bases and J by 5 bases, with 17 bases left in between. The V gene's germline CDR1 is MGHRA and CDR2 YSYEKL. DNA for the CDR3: TGCGCCAGCAGCCCCGCGGGGGTTAGGCGGACTGAAGCTTTCTTT. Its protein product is CASSPAGVRRTEAFF.

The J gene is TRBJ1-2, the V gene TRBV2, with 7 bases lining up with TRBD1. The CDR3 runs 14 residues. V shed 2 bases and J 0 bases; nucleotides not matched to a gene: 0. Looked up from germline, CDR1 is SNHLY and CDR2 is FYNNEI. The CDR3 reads CASSEQGANYGYTF. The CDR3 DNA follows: TGTGCCAGCAGTGAACAGGGGGCTAACTATGGCTACACCTTC. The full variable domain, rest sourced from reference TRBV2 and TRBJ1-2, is EPEVTQTPSHQVTQMGQEVILRCVPISNHLYFYWYRQILGQKVEFLVSFYNNEISEKSEIFDDQFSVERPDGSNFTLKIRSTKLEDSAMYFCASSEQGANYGYTFGSGTRLTVV.

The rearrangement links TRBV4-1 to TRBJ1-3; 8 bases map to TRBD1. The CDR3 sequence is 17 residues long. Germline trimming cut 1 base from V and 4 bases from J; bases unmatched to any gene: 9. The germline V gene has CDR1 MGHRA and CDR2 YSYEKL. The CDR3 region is CASSQVAGRGPGNTIYF. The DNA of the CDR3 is TGCGCCAGCAGCCAAGTAGCGGGCAGGGGGCCCGGAAACACCATATATTTT.

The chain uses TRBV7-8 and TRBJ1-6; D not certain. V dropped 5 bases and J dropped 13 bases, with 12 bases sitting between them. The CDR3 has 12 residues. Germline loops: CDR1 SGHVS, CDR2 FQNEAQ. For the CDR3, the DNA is TGTGCCAGCAGCACCAGAGGCGAGCCCCTCCACTTT. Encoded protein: CASSTRGEPLHF. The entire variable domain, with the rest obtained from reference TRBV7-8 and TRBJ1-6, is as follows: GAGVSQSPRYKVAKRGQDVALRCDPISGHVSLFWYQQALGQGPEFLTYFQNEAQLDKSGLPSDRFFAERPEGSVSTLKIQRTQQEDSAVYLCASSTRGEPLHFGNGTRLTVT.

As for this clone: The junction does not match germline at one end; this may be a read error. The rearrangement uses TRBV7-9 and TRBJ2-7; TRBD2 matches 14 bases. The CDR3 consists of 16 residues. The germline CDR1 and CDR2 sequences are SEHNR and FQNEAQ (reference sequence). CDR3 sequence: CSSSRTSGGTSYEQYF. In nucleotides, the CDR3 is TGTTCCAGCAGCCGGACTAGCGGGGGGACCTCCTACGAGCAGTACTTC.

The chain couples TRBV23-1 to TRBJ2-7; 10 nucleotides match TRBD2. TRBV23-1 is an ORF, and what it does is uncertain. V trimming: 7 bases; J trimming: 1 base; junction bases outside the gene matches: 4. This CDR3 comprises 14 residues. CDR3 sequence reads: CASTGGLASYEQYF. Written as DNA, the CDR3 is TGCGCCAGCACCGGGGGACTAGCGTCCTACGAGCAGTACTTC.

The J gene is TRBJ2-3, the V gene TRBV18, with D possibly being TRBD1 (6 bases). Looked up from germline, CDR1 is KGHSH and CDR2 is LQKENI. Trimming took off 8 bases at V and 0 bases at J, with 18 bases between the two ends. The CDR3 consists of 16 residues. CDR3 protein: CASQPPGGRSTDTQYF. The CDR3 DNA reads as TGTGCCAGCCAACCTCCTGGGGGCCGTAGCACAGATACGCAGTATTTT. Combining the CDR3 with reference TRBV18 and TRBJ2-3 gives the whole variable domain NAGVMQNPRHLVRRRGQEARLRCSPMKGHSHVYWYRQLPEEGLKFMVYLQKENIIDESGMPKERFSAEFPKEGPSILRIQQVVRGDSAAYFCASQPPGGRSTDTQYFGPGTRLTVL.

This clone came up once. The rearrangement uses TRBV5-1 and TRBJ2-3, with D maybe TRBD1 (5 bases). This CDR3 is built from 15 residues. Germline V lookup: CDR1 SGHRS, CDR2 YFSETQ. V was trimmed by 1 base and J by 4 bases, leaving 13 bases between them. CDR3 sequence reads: CASSLFLRAADTQYF. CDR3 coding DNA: TGCGCCAGCAGCTTGTTCCTCAGGGCCGCAGATACGCAGTATTTT.

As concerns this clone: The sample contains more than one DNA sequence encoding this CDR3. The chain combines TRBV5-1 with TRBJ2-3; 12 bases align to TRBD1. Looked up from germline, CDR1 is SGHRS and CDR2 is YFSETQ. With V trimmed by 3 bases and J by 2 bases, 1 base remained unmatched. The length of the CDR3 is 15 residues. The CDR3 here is CASSSGQGATDTQYF. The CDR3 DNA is TGCGCCAGCAGCTCGGGACAGGGGGCCACAGATACGCAGTATTTT.